Presented here are 9 T cell receptor beta chains from one specimen sequenced in a study of T cell changes during pregnancy in multiple sclerosis. The assay was immunoSEQ multiplex PCR, and TCRdb's table has in-frame clones only and misses some. The sample consists of about 20,000 clones, 85% to 90% of them appearing once. Material: CD8+ T cells from peripheral blood mononuclear cells, obtained in the third trimester of pregnancy. All receptors come from a female donor in good health, enrolled as a control in a pregnancy study.

The chain has TRBV27 and TRBJ2-2; 8 bases are a match to TRBD1. CDR3 size: 14 residues. The germline CDR1 and CDR2 sequences are MNHEY and SMNVEV (reference sequence). V shed 5 bases, J shed 7 bases, and the junction held 6 bases outside the gene matches. CDR3 DNA: TGTGCCAGCAGTAAACAGGGGGGAAACGGGGAGCTGTTTTTT. Protein sequence: CASSKQGGNGELFF.

J is TRBJ2-3 and V is TRBV13; 12 bases are shared with TRBD2. Trimming cost V 5 bases and J 3 bases; bases outside gene matches: 12. Germline CDR1 PRHDT, CDR2 FYEKMQ (reference sequence). The CDR3 has 18 amino acids. The CDR3, as DNA: TGTGCCAGCAGCCTCGGACTAGCGGGGCCACGGAGGACAGATACGCAGTATTTT. It is translated as CASSLGLAGPRRTDTQYF.

This chain joins TRBV6-1 and TRBJ1-3, with D possibly TRBD1 on 5 matching bases. V gave up 0 bases and J gave up 2 bases, with 8 bases separating them. Germline V gene lookup returns CDR1 MNHNS and CDR2 SASEGT. The CDR3 contains 15 residues. This CDR3 is CASSEADSPGNTIYF. The CDR3 DNA reads TGTGCCAGCAGTGAAGCCGACAGCCCTGGAAACACCATATATTTT.

The CDR3 DNA is TGTGCCAGCAGTCACGACAGGACGGAGACCCAGTACTTC. Translation: CASSHDRTETQYF. V usage is TRBV27 and J usage is TRBJ2-5; a weak D match, TRBD1 (6 bases). The CDR3 length is 13 residues. V was shortened by 5 bases and J by 5 bases, with 12 bases between the two germline ends. The germline CDR1 and CDR2 sequences are MNHEY and SMNVEV (reference sequence).

CDR3 in DNA: TGTGCCAGCAGTGAAGGGATAGGGGGCAATCAGCCCCAGCATTTT. Its protein is CASSEGIGGNQPQHF. The chain has TRBV6-1 and TRBJ1-5; perhaps TRBD1 as D (5 bases). This CDR3 contains 15 residues. V lost 1 base and J 2 bases, leaving 9 bases between the germline ends. Germline V gene data show CDR1 as MNHNS and CDR2 as SASEGT.

The chain combines TRBV15 with TRBJ2-7; 8 nucleotides agree with TRBD2. With 0 bases clipped from V and 2 bases from J, the junction kept 3 bases outside the gene matches. Germline-derived CDR1 and CDR2 are LNHNV and YYDKDF (reference sequence). CDR3 size: 15 residues. The CDR3 loop reads CATSRDDGGAYEQYF. The CDR3, as DNA: TGTGCCACCAGCAGAGATGACGGGGGGGCCTACGAGCAGTACTTC.

This sequence joins TRBV18 and TRBJ2-1, with 7 bases identical to TRBD1. Germline loops: CDR1 KGHSH, CDR2 LQKENI. Trimming at V came to 6 bases and at J to 8 bases, leaving 16 bases not matched to a gene. The CDR3 is 16 amino acids. CDR3 in DNA: TGTGCCAGCTCGCAAGATGACAGGGCCGACGTCGATGAGCAGTTCTTC. Its translation is CASSQDDRADVDEQFF.

The rearrangement links TRBV5-6 to TRBJ1-2; D gene unclear. The V and J ends lost 3 bases and 7 bases respectively, with 13 bases between them. CDR3 length: 13 amino acids. The germline gives CDR1 SGHDT, CDR2 YYEEEE. Here the CDR3 DNA reads TGTGCCAGCAGCTCACGCTCGGCGGCTGGCTACACCTTC. This gives the protein CASSSRSAAGYTF. The full variable domain, its missing parts supplied by reference TRBV5-6 and TRBJ1-2, is DAGVTQSPTHLIKTRGQQVTLRCSPKSGHDTVSWYQQALGQGPQFIFQYYEEEERQRGNFPDRFSGHQFPNYSSELNVNALLLGDSALYLCASSSRSAAGYTFGSGTRLTVV.

The gene calls are TRBV28 and TRBJ2-7; TRBD1 agrees at 7 bases. Trimming removed 6 bases from V and 0 bases from J; junction bases left unmatched: 5. CDR1 and CDR2 from the germline V gene are MDHEN and SYDVKM. The CDR3 is 14 residues long. CDR3 region: CASRKTGSSYEQYF. In nucleotides, the CDR3 is TGTGCCAGCAGAAAGACAGGGAGCTCCTACGAGCAGTACTTC.